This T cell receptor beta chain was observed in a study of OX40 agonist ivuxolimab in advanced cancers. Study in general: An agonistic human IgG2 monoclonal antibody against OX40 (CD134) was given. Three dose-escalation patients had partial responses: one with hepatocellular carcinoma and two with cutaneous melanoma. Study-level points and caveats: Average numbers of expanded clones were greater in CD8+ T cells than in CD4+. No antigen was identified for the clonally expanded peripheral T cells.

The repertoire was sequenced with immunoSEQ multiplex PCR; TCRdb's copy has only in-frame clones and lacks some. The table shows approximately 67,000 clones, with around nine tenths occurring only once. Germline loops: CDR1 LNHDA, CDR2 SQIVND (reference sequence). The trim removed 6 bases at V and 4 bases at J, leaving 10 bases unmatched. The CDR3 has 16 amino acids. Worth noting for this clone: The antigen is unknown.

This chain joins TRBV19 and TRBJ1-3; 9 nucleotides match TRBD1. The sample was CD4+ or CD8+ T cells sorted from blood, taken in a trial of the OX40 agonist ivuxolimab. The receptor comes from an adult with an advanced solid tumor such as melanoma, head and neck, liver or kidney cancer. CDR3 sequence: CASRITGGASGNTIYF. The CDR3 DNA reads TGTGCCAGTAGGATAACAGGGGGCGCCTCCGGAAACACCATATATTTT.